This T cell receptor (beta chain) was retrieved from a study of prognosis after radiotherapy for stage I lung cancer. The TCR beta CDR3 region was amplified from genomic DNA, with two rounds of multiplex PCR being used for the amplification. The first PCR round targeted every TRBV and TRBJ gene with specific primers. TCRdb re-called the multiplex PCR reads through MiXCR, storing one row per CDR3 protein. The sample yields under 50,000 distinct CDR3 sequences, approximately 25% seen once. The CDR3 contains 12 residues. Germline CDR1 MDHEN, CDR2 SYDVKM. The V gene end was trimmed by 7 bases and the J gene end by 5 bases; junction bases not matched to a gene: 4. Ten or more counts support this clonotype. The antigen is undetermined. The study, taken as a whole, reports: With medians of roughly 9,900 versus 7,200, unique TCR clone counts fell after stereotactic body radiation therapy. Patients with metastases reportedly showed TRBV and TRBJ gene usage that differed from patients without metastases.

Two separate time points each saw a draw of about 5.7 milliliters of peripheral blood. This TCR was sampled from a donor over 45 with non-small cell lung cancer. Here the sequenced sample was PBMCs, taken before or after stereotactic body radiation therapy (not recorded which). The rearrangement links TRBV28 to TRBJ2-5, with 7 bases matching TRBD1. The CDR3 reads CASMTGWETQYF. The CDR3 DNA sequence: TGTGCCAGCATGACAGGGTGGGAGACCCAGTACTTC.